This is a list of T cell receptor beta chains from one sample in a study of cytomegalovirus exposure and HLA in healthy donors. The data were produced by immunoSEQ multiplex PCR, yet TCRdb's version contains in-frame clones alone and is incomplete. The table lists about 150,000 clones, more than 9.5% of them singletons. Material for sequencing was PBMCs. These receptors were taken from a man between 50 and 59 years old in good health and CMV-seronegative. Each CDR3 is given without its conserved first and last residue.

TRBV4-2	TRBJ2-7	ASRGGERGGLSYEQY
TRBV7-9	NA	ASSPLAYEQY
TRBV19	TRBJ1-1	ASSRQLNTEAF
TRBV28	TRBJ2-7	ASSLFGLSYEQY
TRBV5-1	TRBJ1-1	ASSIRRDRGTEAF
TRBV7-9	TRBJ1-1	ASSLARVHTEAF
TRBV7-2	TRBJ2-5	ASTEGLARETQY
TRBV7-6	TRBJ2-1	ASSPAGGSYNEQF
TRBV5-1	TRBJ1-2	ASSFKQGQGGNGYT
TRBV18	TRBJ1-5	ASSREDYSNQPQH
TRBV19	TRBJ1-2	ASTPRMSHVGGYT
TRBV9	TRBJ2-7	ASSEGTGVEQY
TRBV7-3	TRBJ1-1	ASSLKGAAYGNTEAF
TRBV28	TRBJ1-6	ASTGGNSPLH
TRBV7-3	TRBJ1-1	ASSLGRNSPTEAF
TRBV19	TRBJ1-3	ATYKGQRSGNTIY
TRBV7-2	TRBJ1-1	ASSFSGTLNTEAF
TRBV6-1	TRBJ2-3	ASSEAFLTSGSLDTQY
TRBV7-9	TRBJ1-1	ASSSRGGGGSPEAF
TRBV10-1	TRBJ2-3	ASSPWGEGTDTQY
TRBV6-5	TRBJ2-5	ASSYNRGSGETQY
TRBV6-4	TRBJ2-6	ASSEAGEGANVLT
TRBV18	TRBJ1-1	ASSPPEGLNTEAF
TRBV10-2	TRBJ2-7	ASSGTPYYEQY
TRBV19	TRBJ2-7	ASSSATGSGYEQY
TRBV11-3	TRBJ1-1	ASSQGRGPYTEAF
TRBV29-1	TRBJ2-1	SSGKGTPNNEQF
TRBV5-1	TRBJ2-7	ASSGTGGNFAYEQY
TRBV7-2	TRBJ1-1	ASSFTTGVAEAF
TRBV19	TRBJ1-4	ASSIRGLREKLF
TRBV30	TRBJ2-1	ACRAGLTYNEQF
TRBV27	TRBJ2-7	ALPRLAGRPSYEQY
TRBV6-6	TRBJ2-7	ASSYEASGEYEQY
TRBV7-9	TRBJ2-1	ASRLDRSSYNEQF
TRBV25-1	TRBJ2-7	ASSDVALAGSYEQY
TRBV6-5	TRBJ1-2	ASSSQTGLGYGYT
TRBV28	TRBJ2-7	ASSTLRGTGGFYEQY
TRBV9	TRBJ2-7	ASSVAGLVSYEQY
TRBV9	TRBJ1-1	ASSPLLANTEAF
TRBV4-1	TRBJ2-7	ASSQGGTGESFGVHEQY
TRBV30	TRBJ2-1	AYKQPGQRHNEQF
TRBV5-1	TRBJ1-6	ASSFGRNNSPLH
TRBV25-1	TRBJ2-3	ASARTGAGTDTQY
TRBV19	TRBJ2-7	ASRGLAGVGEQY
TRBV6-6	TRBJ1-4	ASSYFSSTGQGV
TRBV28	TRBJ1-2	ASSLGQGLGYT
TRBV11-1	TRBJ2-7	ASSPQGTSTSYEQY
TRBV18	TRBJ2-1	ASSRRTSGADNEQF
TRBV5-6	TRBJ2-2	ASRSTGGANTGELF
TRBV30	TRBJ1-2	AWSRGTGASGYT
TRBV28	TRBJ1-1	ASGTTANTEAF